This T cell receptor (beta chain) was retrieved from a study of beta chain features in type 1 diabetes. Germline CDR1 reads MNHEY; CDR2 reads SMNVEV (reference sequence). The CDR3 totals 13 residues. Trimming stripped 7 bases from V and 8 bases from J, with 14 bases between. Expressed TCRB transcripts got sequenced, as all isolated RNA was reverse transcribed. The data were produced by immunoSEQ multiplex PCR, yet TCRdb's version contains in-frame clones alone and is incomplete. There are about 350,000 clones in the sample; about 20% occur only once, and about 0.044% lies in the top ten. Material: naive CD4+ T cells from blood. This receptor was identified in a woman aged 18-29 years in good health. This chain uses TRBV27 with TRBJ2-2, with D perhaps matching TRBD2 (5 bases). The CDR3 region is CASTYAGGGELFF. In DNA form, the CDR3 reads TGTGCCAGCACCTATGCGGGTGGTGGGGAGCTGTTTTTT.